The 22 T cell receptor beta chains given below trace back to one sample, sequenced in a study of T cells in Graves' hyperthyroidism and ophthalmopathy. Amplification of TCR beta CDR3 regions used RNA as the template. A first-round RT-PCR of the TCR CDR3 used the HTBI primer set. TCRdb processed the multiplex PCR reads anew with MiXCR; each CDR3 protein has one entry. The repertoire includes more than 550,000 distinct CDR3 sequences, about 45% of them detected once, and less than 9% sits in the top ten. Material: peripheral blood or thyroid tissue (not recorded which). The receptors here all came from an adult man with Graves' disease, either hyperthyroidism or ophthalmopathy (not recorded which).

In the case of this clonotype: One base away lies a much larger clone, so this may be a sequencing read error. This CDR3 fails to terminate in the conserved phenylalanine or tryptophan, so it likely reflects a read error. J is TRBJ1-1 and V is TRBV19; 7 positions match TRBD1. Germline CDR1 is LNHDA and CDR2 is SQIVND (reference sequence). The CDR3 is 11 amino acids. Unmatched junction bases numbered 1, after V lost 8 bases and J lost 4 bases. CDR3 loop: CASGTVTEAFL. The DNA for the CDR3 is TGTGCCAGTGGGACAGTCACTGAAGCTTTCCTT.

About this clonotype: The junction departs from germline at one end; a sequencing error may be responsible. The CDR3 coding sequence is TGCAGTGCTATCGGGGCTGGCGGGAGGTACGAGCAGTGCTTC. Protein product: CSAIGAGGRYEQCF. The V gene is TRBV20-1, the J gene TRBJ2-7, with 8 bases that match TRBD2. CDR1 is DFQATT and CDR2 is SNEGSKA in the germline V gene (reference sequence). This CDR3 comprises 14 residues.

The V gene is TRBV12-3 or TRBV12-4, the J gene TRBJ2-2; 8 nucleotides align to TRBD1. The CDR3 contains 14 residues. The junction had 1 base not matched to a gene; V was cut back by 6 bases and J by 1 base. The CDR3 sequence: CASRGTGNTGELFF. CDR3 nucleotide sequence: TGTGCCAGCAGAGGGACAGGGAACACCGGGGAGCTGTTTTTT.

The chain uses TRBV5-1 and TRBJ1-1; D uncertain. This CDR3 has 12 amino acids. CDR1 is SGHRS, CDR2 YFSETQ, per germline. Trimming pared 6 bases from V and 1 base from J, leaving 7 bases between. CDR3 protein: CASKLENTEAFF. CDR3 bases: TGCGCCAGCAAACTTGAGAACACTGAAGCTTTCTTT.

Concerning this clonotype: A read error may produce the germline difference seen at one junction end. This chain uses TRBV10-3 with TRBJ1-2; D is uncertain. The CDR3 sequence is 14 residues long. Germline V CDR1 and CDR2: ENHRY, SYGVKD. The CDR3 sequence: CASSVAVTNYGYTF. CDR3 coding DNA: TGTGCCAGCAGTGTAGCCGTAACTAACTATGGCTACACCTTC.

This clonotype was recorded at least ten times. The chain joins TRBV29-1 to TRBJ1-5; 8 bases map to TRBD1. V lost 4 bases and J lost 2; bases outside the gene matches: 4. The CDR3 consists of 14 residues. CDR1 and CDR2 (germline): SQVTM, ANQGSEA. The CDR3 here is CSVVDRGGNQPQHF. For the CDR3, the DNA is TGCAGCGTTGTCGACAGGGGAGGCAATCAGCCCCAGCATTTT. Complete variable domain (other parts from reference TRBV29-1 and TRBJ1-5): SAVISQKPSRDICQRGTSLTIQCQVDSQVTMMFWYRQQPGQSLTLIATANQGSEATYESGFVIDKFPISRPNLTFSTLTVSNMSPEDSSIYLCSVVDRGGNQPQHFGDGTRLSIL.

This clonotype has ten or more counts. J is TRBJ1-3 and V is TRBV7-2; no clear D. The CDR3 covers 15 residues. V lost 4 bases and J 0 bases, leaving 10 bases between the germline ends. From germline, CDR1 is SGHTA and CDR2 FQGNSA. The DNA of the CDR3 is TGTGCCAGCAGCTCCTCCTCCAGCTCTGGAAACACCATATATTTT. Its protein is CASSSSSSSGNTIYF. Full variable domain (outside the CDR3, taken from reference TRBV7-2 and TRBJ1-3): GAGVSQSPSNKVTEKGKDVELRCDPISGHTALYWYRQSLGQGLEFLIYFQGNSAPDKSGLPSDRFSAERTGGSVSTLTIQRTQQEDSAVYLCASSSSSSSGNTIYFGEGSWLTVV.

The chain uses TRBV2 and TRBJ2-7; D perhaps matches TRBD1 (5 bases). CDR1 SNHLY and CDR2 FYNNEI come from the germline V gene. With 4 bases removed from V and 3 bases from J, the gap between germline ends came to 13 bases. This CDR3 is 14 amino acids long. CDR3 region: CASSAREVGYEQYF. The CDR3, as DNA: TGTGCCAGCAGTGCCAGGGAAGTGGGCTACGAGCAGTACTTC.

This clonotype was seen more than once but under ten times. V and J are TRBV29-1 and TRBJ1-1, with 9 bases identical to TRBD1. CDR3 length: 16 amino acids. V lost 3 bases to trimming and J lost 1 base; unmatched junction nucleotides: 9. Germline CDR1 SQVTM, CDR2 ANQGSEA. For the CDR3, the DNA is TGCAGCGTTGATCTCCCCAACAGGGGGCCGAACACTGAAGCTTTCTTT. Translated: CSVDLPNRGPNTEAFF.

This clonotype was detected ten times or more. The genes are TRBV2 and TRBJ2-6, with no clear D. The germline gives CDR1 SNHLY, CDR2 FYNNEI. The CDR3 sequence is 15 residues long. Trimming cost V 5 bases and J 0 bases, with 8 bases left between them. CDR3 sequence (DNA): TGTGCCAGCAGTCAGGACGTCTCTGGGGCCAACGTCCTGACTTTC. Residues: CASSQDVSGANVLTF.

About this clonotype itself: This could be a read error, since a much larger clone is one nucleotide away. The chain couples TRBV20-1 to TRBJ1-4, with D perhaps matching TRBD1 (6 bases). The CDR3 is 14 residues long. Looked up from germline, CDR1 is DFQATT and CDR2 is SNEGSKA (reference sequence). The CDR3 sequence is CSARPWGLNEKLLF. In DNA form, the CDR3 reads TGCAGTGCTAGACCTTGGGGGCTTAATGAAAAACTGCTTTTT.

This chain joins TRBV2 and TRBJ1-5; D possibly corresponds to TRBD1 (5 bases). V lost 8 bases to trimming and J lost 4 bases, with 12 bases between them. The CDR3 extends over 13 amino acids. Germline CDR1 SNHLY, CDR2 FYNNEI. As DNA, the CDR3 is TGTGCCAGCGCCAGGGATGGGAATCAGCCCCAGCATTTT. Its translation is CASARDGNQPQHF. Drawing the rest from reference TRBV2 and TRBJ1-5, the complete variable domain is EPEVTQTPSHQVTQMGQEVILRCVPISNHLYFYWYRQILGQKVEFLVSFYNNEISEKSEIFDDQFSVERPDGSNFTLKIRSTKLEDSAMYFCASARDGNQPQHFGDGTRLSIL.

To note about this clonotype: A much larger clone lies one base from this, so it may be a read error. V is TRBV7-2 and J is TRBJ1-5, with D maybe TRBD1 (5 bases). Looked up from germline, CDR1 is SGHTA and CDR2 is FQGNSA. V lost 5 bases and J lost 4, with 9 bases in between. The CDR3 covers 13 residues. The CDR3, as DNA: TGTGCCAGCAGCCGACAGCCAAATCAGCCCCAGCATTTT. It specifies CASSRQPNQPQHF.

The chain carries TRBV25-1 and TRBJ2-7; D possibly corresponds to TRBD1 (6 bases). The V end lost 5 bases, the J end lost 3 bases, and 11 bases lay between the germline ends. Germline CDR1 reads MGHDK; CDR2 reads SYGVNS. The CDR3 has 13 residues. The DNA for the CDR3 is TGTGCCAGCAGTTTTCAGGGGAACTACGAGCAGTACTTC. Amino acids: CASSFQGNYEQYF.

This clonotype occurred once. This chain connects TRBV2 to TRBJ1-4; TRBD1 is a possible D gene (5 bases). CDR1 is SNHLY, CDR2 FYNNEI, per germline. V was pared by 5 bases and J by 5 bases, with 15 bases between. This CDR3 comprises 15 residues. The CDR3 DNA follows: TGTGCCAGCAGTTACTGGGACGGCAAAAATGAAAAACTGTTTTTT. Protein: CASSYWDGKNEKLFF.

Notes on this clonotype: A much larger clone lies one base from this, so it may be a read error. The chain joins TRBV24-1 to TRBJ1-5, with no clear D. The CDR3 is 14 amino acids. The germline V gene has CDR1 KGHDR and CDR2 SFDVKD. CDR3 sequence: CATSVAPSDQPQHF. CDR3 coding DNA: TGTGCCACCAGTGTGGCACCTAGCGATCAGCCCCAGCATTTT.

V usage is TRBV10-2 and J usage is TRBJ2-7; TRBD2 agrees at 8 bases. The germline V gene encodes CDR1 WSHSY and CDR2 SAAADI. CDR3 length: 16 residues. Unmatched junction bases numbered 10, after V lost 4 bases and J lost 2 bases. The chain's CDR3 is CASSVSASGLTYEQYF. The CDR3, as DNA: TGCGCCAGCAGTGTAAGCGCTAGCGGGCTGACCTACGAGCAGTACTTC.

A word on this clonotype: One end of the junction does not line up with germline, which may come from a read error. The gene calls are TRBV13 and TRBJ2-5; 10 bases fit TRBD1. This CDR3 spans 14 amino acids. The germline CDR1 and CDR2 sequences are PRHDT and FYEKMQ (reference sequence). CDR3: CATSRRTGGETQYF. Written as DNA, the CDR3 is TGTGCCACCAGCAGAAGGACAGGGGGGGAGACCCAGTACTTC.

Only a few counts were recorded for this clonotype. The chain is built from TRBV20-1 and TRBJ1-5; possible D gene TRBD1, 6 bases. V shed 2 bases and J shed 2 bases, with 10 bases lying between them. This CDR3 has 14 amino acids. CDR1 and CDR2 from the germline V gene are DFQATT and SNEGSKA (reference sequence). The CDR3 DNA is TGCAGTGCTAGATACAGGGTAGGCAATCAGCCCCAGCATTTT. Protein: CSARYRVGNQPQHF.

About this clonotype: The CDR3 does not end in the conserved phenylalanine or tryptophan, so this is likely a read error. V and J are TRBV7-2 and TRBJ2-7; D is ambiguous. Germline V gene lookup returns CDR1 SGHTA and CDR2 FQGNSA. This CDR3 is 15 amino acids long. Trimming stripped 5 bases from V and 0 bases from J, with 14 bases between. Written as DNA, the CDR3 is TGTGCCAGCAGCCCTTCCGGGTCCTACTCCTACGAGCAGTACTAC. As protein: CASSPSGSYSYEQYY.

The chain employs TRBV6-5 and TRBJ2-7; possibly TRBD1 for D (6 bases). The CDR3 contains 15 residues. V lost 7 bases and J lost 2, with 18 bases in between. Germline CDR1 reads MNHEY; CDR2 reads SVGAGI. The CDR3 region is CASTSVAGVTYEQYF. The DNA for the CDR3 is TGTGCCAGCACATCGGTTGCAGGGGTTACCTACGAGCAGTACTTC.

The gene calls are TRBV10-3 and TRBJ1-5, with D perhaps TRBD1 (5 bases). V was shortened by 2 bases and J by 0 bases, with 11 bases between the two germline ends. The CDR3 is 16 amino acids. Germline lookup yields CDR1 ENHRY and CDR2 SYGVKD. CDR3 amino acids: CAISEDSFYSNQPQHF. CDR3 coding DNA: TGTGCCATCAGTGAGGACAGTTTCTATAGCAATCAGCCCCAGCATTTT.